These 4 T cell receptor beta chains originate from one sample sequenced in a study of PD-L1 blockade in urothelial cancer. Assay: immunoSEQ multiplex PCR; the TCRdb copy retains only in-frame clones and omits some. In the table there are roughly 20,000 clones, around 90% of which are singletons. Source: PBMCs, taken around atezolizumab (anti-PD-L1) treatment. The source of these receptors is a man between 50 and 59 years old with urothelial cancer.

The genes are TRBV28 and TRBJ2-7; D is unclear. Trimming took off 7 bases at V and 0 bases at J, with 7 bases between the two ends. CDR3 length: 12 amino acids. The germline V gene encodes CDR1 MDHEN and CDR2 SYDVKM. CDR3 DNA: TGTGCCAGCATGCAGAACTCCTACGAGCAGTACTTC. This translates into CASMQNSYEQYF.

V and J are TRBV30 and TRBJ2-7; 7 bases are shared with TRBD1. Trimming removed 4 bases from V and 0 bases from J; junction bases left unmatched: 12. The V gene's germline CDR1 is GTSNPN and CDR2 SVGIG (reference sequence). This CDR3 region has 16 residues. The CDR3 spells CAWTPLGDSVSYEQYF. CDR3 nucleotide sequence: TGTGCCTGGACCCCCCTGGGGGACAGTGTCTCCTACGAGCAGTACTTC. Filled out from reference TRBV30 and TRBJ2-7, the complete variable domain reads SQTIHQWPATLVQPVGSPLSLECTVEGTSNPNLYWYRQAAGRGLQLLFYSVGIGQISSEVPQNLSASRPQDRQFILSSKKLLLSDSGFYLCAWTPLGDSVSYEQYFGPGTRLTVT.

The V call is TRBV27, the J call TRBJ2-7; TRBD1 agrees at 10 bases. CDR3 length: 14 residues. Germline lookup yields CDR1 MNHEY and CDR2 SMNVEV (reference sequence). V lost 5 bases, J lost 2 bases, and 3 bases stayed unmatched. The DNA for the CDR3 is TGTGCCAGCAGTCGGACAGGGGGACCCTACGAGCAGTACTTC. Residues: CASSRTGGPYEQYF.

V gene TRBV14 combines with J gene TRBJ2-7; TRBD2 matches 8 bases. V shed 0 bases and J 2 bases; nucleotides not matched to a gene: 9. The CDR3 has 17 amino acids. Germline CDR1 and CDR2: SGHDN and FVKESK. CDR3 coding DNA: TGTGCCAGCAGCCAAGAAGTAGGAGCGGGGGTGACCTACGAGCAGTACTTC. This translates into CASSQEVGAGVTYEQYF.